This TCR beta chain came from a study of blood T cell repertoires in COVID-19. Study overall: From the United States, Italy and Spain came samples of acute and convalescent COVID-19.

The method was immunoSEQ multiplex PCR; TCRdb's version includes in-frame clones alone and lacks a portion of them. Of roughly 440,000 clones listed, approximately 88% were seen once; the top ten hold around an eighth. Germline V gene sequence: CDR1 SGHDT, CDR2 YYEEEE. The V and J ends lost 4 bases and 1 base respectively, with 11 bases between them. CDR3 length: 14 residues. This clone has only a few counts. The source material was peripheral blood. The chain carries TRBV5-6 and TRBJ1-1; D not certain. This receptor was obtained from a woman between 45 and 60 years old with COVID-19, enrolled during active disease. Written as DNA, the CDR3 is TGTGCCAGCAGCCCGGGGAGTACGAACACTGAAGCTTTCTTT. Translation gives CASSPGSTNTEAFF.